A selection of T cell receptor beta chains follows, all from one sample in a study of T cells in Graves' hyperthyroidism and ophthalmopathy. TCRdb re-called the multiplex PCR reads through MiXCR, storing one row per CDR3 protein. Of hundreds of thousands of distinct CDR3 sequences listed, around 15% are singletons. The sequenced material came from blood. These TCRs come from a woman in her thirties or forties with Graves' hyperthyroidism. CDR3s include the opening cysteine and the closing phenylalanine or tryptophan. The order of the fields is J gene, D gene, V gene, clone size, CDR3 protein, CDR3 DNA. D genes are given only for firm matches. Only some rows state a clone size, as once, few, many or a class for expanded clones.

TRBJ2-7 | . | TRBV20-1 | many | CSATVAGPEQYF | TGCAGTGCTACGGTAGCCGGGCCCGAGCAGTACTTC
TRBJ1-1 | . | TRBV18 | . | CASSSRQEGNTEAFF | TGTGCCAGCTCATCAAGACAGGAGGGGAACACTGAAGCTTTCTTT
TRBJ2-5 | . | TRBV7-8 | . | CASSLTGRQTQYF | TGTGCCAGCAGCTTAACGGGCCGGCAGACCCAGTACTTC
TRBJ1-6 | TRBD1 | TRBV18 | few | CASSPGQGVGDSPLHF | TGTGCCAGCAGCCCCGGACAGGGGGTCGGGGATTCACCCCTCCACTTT
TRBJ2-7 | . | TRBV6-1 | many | CASSEGQGTYEQYF | TGTGCCAGCAGTGAAGGGCAGGGGACCTACGAGCAGTACTTC
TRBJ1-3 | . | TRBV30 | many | CAWRWGSGNTIYF | TGTGCCTGGAGATGGGGGTCTGGAAACACCATATATTTT
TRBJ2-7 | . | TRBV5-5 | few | CASSLNRGYSYEQYF | TGTGCCAGCAGCTTGAATCGGGGGTACTCCTACGAGCAGTACTTC
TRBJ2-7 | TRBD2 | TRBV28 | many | CASSLSRLAGDHEQYF | TGTGCCAGCAGTTTATCTAGACTAGCGGGAGATCACGAGCAGTACTTC
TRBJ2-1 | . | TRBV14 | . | CASSPTRHEQFF | TGTGCCAGCAGCCCCACGAGGCATGAGCAGTTCTTC
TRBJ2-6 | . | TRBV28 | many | CASSPGDSGANVLTF | TGTGCCAGCAGTCCGGGCGACTCTGGGGCCAACGTCCTGACTTTC
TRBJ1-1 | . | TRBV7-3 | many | CASSLMGGNTEAFF | TGTGCCAGCAGCTTAATGGGGGGGAACACTGAAGCTTTCTTT
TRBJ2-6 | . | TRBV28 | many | CASSFWSGANVLTF | TGTGCCAGCAGTTTTTGGTCTGGGGCCAACGTCCTGACTTTC
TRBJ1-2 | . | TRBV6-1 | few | CASSTPSGEGYTF | TGTGCCAGCAGCACCCCGTCGGGTGAGGGCTACACCTTC
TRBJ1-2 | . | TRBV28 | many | CASRTKQGLAFGYGYTF | TGTGCCAGCAGGACCAAACAGGGTCTTGCCTTTGGTTATGGCTACACCTTC
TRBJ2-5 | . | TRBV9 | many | CASSDKLGSVETQYF | TGTGCCAGCAGCGATAAACTAGGTTCGGTAGAGACCCAGTACTTC
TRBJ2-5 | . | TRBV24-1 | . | CATSGRGSVQETQYF | TGTGCCACCAGTGGCAGGGGATCCGTCCAAGAGACCCAGTACTTC
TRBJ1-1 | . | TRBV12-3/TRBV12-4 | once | CASSLGNLNTEAFF | TGTGCCAGCAGTTTAGGCAACTTGAACACTGAAGCTTTCTTT
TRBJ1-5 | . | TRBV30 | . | CAWSGGQNQPQHF | TGTGCCTGGAGCGGCGGACAGAATCAGCCCCAGCATTTT
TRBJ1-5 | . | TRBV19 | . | CASTRADSNQPQHF | TGTGCCAGTACTAGGGCAGATAGCAATCAGCCCCAGCATTTT
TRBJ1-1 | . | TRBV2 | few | CASSSSRVGLKNTEAFF | TGTGCCAGCAGTTCCAGCAGGGTCGGCTTAAAGAACACTGAAGCTTTCTTT
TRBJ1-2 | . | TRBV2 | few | CASLGSHYGYTF | TGTGCCAGCTTGGGCAGCCACTATGGCTACACCTTC
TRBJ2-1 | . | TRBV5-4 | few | CASSVGDFSSYNEQFF | TGTGCCAGCAGCGTCGGGGACTTCAGCTCCTACAATGAGCAGTTCTTC
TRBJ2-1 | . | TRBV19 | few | CASSIVWVKVGNEQFF | TGTGCCAGTAGTATAGTTTGGGTAAAGGTTGGCAATGAGCAGTTCTTC
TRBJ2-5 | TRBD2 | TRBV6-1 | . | CASSEARLAGAETQYF | TGTGCCAGCAGTGAAGCGCGGCTAGCGGGAGCGGAGACCCAGTACTTC
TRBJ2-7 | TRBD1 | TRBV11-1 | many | CASSSSGTAYEQYF | TGTGCCAGCAGCTCATCCGGGACAGCCTACGAGCAGTACTTC
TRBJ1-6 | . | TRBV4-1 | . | CASSQEFGDSPLHF | TGCGCCAGCAGCCAAGAATTTGGGGATTCACCCCTCCACTTT
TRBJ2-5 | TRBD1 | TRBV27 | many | CATGQALQETQYF | TGTGCCACCGGACAGGCCCTCCAAGAGACCCAGTACTTC
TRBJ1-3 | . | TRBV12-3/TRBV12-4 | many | CASRKGWALSGAYRSGNTIYF | TGTGCCAGCAGAAAAGGATGGGCATTGAGTGGGGCTTACCGCTCTGGAAACACCATATATTTT